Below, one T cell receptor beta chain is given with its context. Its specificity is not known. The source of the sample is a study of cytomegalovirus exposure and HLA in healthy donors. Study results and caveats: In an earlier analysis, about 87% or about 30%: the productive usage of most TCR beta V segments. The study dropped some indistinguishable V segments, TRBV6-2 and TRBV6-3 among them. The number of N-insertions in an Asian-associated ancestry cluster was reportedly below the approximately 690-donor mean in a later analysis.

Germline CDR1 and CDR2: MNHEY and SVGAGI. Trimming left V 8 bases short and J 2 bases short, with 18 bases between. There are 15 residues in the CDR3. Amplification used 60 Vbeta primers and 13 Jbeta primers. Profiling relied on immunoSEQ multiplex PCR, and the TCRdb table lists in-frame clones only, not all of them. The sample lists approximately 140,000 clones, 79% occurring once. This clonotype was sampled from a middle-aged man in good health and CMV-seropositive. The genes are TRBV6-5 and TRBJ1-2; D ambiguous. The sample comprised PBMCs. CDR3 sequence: CASAPVAEENYGYTF. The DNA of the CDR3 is TGTGCCAGCGCCCCGGTGGCAGAGGAGAACTATGGCTACACCTTC.